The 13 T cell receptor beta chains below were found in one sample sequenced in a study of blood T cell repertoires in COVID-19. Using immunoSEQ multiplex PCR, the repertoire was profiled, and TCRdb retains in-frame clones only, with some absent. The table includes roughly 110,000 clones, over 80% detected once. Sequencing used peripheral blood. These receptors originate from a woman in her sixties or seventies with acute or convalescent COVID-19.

CDR3 bases: TGCGCCAGCAGCCAAGTTGGGACAGGGGTAGGGCCCCAGCATTTT. Translation gives CASSQVGTGVGPQHF. The chain has TRBV4-1 and TRBJ1-5; TRBD1 agrees at 10 bases. Trimming at V came to 1 base and at J to 9 bases, leaving 6 bases not matched to a gene. The CDR3 is 15 amino acids. The V gene's germline CDR1 is MGHRA and CDR2 YSYEKL.

The CDR3 DNA reads TGTGCCAGCAGCGATACAGGGTTGGGGACCCAGTACTTC. Translating it yields CASSDTGLGTQYF. V and J are TRBV9 and TRBJ2-5; D perhaps matches TRBD1 (6 bases). CDR3 size: 13 residues. Germline V gene data show CDR1 as SGDLS and CDR2 as YYNGEE. V shed 3 bases and J shed 7 bases, with 13 bases lying between them.

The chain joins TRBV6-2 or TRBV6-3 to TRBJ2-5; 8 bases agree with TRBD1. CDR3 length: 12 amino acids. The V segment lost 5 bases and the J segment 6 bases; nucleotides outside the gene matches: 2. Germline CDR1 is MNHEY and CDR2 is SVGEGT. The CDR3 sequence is CASSDRGQTQYF. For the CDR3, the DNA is TGTGCCAGCAGTGACAGGGGTCAGACCCAGTACTTC.

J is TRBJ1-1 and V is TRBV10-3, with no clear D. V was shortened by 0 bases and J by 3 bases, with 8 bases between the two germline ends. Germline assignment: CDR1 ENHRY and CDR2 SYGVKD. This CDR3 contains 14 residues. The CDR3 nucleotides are TGTGCCATCAGTGAGTCTTTGGCTTACACTGAAGCTTTCTTT. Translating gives CAISESLAYTEAFF.

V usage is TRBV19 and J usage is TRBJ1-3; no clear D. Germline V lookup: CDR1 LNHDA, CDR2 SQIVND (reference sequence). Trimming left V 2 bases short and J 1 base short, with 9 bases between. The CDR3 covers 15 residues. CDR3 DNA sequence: TGTGCCAGTAGTATATCAGGTGGATCTGGAAACACCATATATTTT. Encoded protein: CASSISGGSGNTIYF.

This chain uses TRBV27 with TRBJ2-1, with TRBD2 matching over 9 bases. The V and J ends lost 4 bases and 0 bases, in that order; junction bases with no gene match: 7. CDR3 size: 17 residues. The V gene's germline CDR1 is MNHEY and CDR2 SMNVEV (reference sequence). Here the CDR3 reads CASSSFFSGSSYNEQFF. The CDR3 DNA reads TGTGCCAGCAGTTCGTTTTTTAGCGGGAGCTCCTACAATGAGCAGTTCTTC.

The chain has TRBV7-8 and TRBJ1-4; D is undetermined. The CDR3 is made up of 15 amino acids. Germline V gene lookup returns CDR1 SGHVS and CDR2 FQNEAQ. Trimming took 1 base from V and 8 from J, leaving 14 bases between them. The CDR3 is CASSLVGGDREKLFF. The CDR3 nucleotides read TGTGCCAGCAGCTTAGTTGGCGGTGATAGAGAAAAACTGTTTTTT.

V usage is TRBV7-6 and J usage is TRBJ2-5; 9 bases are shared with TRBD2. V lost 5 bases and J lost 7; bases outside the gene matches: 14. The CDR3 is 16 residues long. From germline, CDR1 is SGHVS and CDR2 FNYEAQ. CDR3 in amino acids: CASSVGGGTSTGTQYF. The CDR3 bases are TGTGCCAGCAGCGTAGGGGGGGGGACTAGCACCGGGACCCAGTACTTC.

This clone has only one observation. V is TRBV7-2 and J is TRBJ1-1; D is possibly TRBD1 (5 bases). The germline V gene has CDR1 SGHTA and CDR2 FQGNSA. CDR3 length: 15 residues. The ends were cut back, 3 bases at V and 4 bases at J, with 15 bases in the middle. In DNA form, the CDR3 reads TGTGCCAGCAGCTTTGGGGCTCAGGGCGGCACTGAAGCTTTCTTT. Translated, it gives CASSFGAQGGTEAFF. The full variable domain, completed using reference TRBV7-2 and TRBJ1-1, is GAGVSQSPSNKVTEKGKDVELRCDPISGHTALYWYRQSLGQGLEFLIYFQGNSAPDKSGLPSDRFSAERTGGSVSTLTIQRTQQEDSAVYLCASSFGAQGGTEAFFGQGTRLTVV.

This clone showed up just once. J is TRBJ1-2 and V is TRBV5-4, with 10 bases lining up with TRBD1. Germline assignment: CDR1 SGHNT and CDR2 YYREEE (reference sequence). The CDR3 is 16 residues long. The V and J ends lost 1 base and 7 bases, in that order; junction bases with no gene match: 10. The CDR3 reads CASSLRQGALRGGYTF. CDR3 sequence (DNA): TGTGCCAGCAGCTTGCGACAGGGGGCGCTTCGGGGTGGCTACACCTTC.

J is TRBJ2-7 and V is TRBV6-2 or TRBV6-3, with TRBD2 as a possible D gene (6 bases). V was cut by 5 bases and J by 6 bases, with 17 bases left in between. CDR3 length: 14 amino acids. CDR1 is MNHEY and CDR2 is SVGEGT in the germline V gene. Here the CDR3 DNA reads TGTGCCAGCAGTCTCGGGAGTCTTTTTGGCGAGCAGTACTTC. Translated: CASSLGSLFGEQYF.

This CDR3 reads CASSLAGTSGRTDTQYF. The CDR3 region has the DNA TGCGCCAGCAGCTTGGCCGGGACTAGCGGACGCACAGATACGCAGTATTTT. The chain recombines TRBV5-1 with TRBJ2-3; 11 positions agree with TRBD2. The V gene's germline CDR1 is SGHRS and CDR2 YFSETQ. The CDR3 consists of 17 residues. Trimming at V came to 0 bases and at J to 1 base, leaving 4 bases not matched to a gene. The full variable domain, with the rest looked up from reference TRBV5-1 and TRBJ2-3, is KAGVTQTPRYLIKTRGQQVTLSCSPISGHRSVSWYQQTPGQGLQFLFEYFSETQRNKGNFPGRFSGRQFSNSRSEMNVSTLELGDSALYLCASSLAGTSGRTDTQYFGPGTRLTVL.

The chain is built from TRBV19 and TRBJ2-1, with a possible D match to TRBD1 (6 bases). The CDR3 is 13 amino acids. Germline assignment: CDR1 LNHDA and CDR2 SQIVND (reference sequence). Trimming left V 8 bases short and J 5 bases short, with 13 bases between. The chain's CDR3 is CASWDTTNNEQFF. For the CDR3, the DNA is TGTGCCAGTTGGGACACGACCAACAATGAGCAGTTCTTC.